This T cell receptor beta chain was observed in a study of blood T cell repertoires in COVID-19. Using immunoSEQ multiplex PCR, the repertoire was profiled, and TCRdb retains in-frame clones only, with some absent. In the table there are under 250,000 clones, 90% to 95% of which are singletons. The receptor comes from a man aged 60-69 years with COVID-19, enrolled during active disease. Sequencing was performed on peripheral blood.

The chain's CDR3 is CASGSQTKGYTF. For the CDR3, the DNA is TGTGCCAGCGGATCACAGACGAAGGGCTACACCTTC. The rearrangement uses TRBV3-1 (or the pseudogene TRBV3-2) and TRBJ1-2, with D uncertain. With 8 bases removed from V and 8 bases from J, the gap between germline ends came to 15 bases. This CDR3 is built from 12 residues. Per the germline V gene, CDR1 is LGHDT and CDR2 is YNNKEL (reference sequence).